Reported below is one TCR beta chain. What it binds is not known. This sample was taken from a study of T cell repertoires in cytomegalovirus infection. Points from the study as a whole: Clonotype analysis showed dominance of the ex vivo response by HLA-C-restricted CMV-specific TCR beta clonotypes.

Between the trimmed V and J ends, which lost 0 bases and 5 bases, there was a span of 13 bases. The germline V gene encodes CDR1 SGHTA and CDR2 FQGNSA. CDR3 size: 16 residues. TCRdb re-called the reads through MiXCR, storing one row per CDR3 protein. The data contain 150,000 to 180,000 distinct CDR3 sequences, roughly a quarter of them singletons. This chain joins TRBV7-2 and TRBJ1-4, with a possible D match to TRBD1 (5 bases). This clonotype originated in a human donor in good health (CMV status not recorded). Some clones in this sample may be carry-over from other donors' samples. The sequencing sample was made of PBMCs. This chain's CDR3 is CASSLAGGTSNEKLFF. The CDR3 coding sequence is TGTGCCAGCAGCTTAGCGGGCGGGACCTCCAATGAAAAACTGTTTTTT.